The 10 T cell receptor beta chains below all came from one sample that was sequenced in a study of T cell repertoires in cytomegalovirus infection. From the reads, TCRdb called clonotypes with MiXCR, one entry per CDR3 protein. The data show more than 400,000 distinct CDR3 sequences, with 26% seen just once and roughly 13% held by the top ten. Material for sequencing was PBMCs. Source of these receptors: a human donor in good health (CMV status not recorded). Some clones in this sample may be carry-over from other donors' samples.

The table lists this clonotype with many counts. The chain carries TRBV7-2 and TRBJ1-2; 9 bases match TRBD1. The ends lost 5 bases at V and 5 bases at J; junction bases unmatched: 9. Germline CDR1 reads SGHTA; CDR2 reads FQGNSA. The length of the CDR3 is 15 residues. CDR3: CASSATGTGNYGYTF. The CDR3 DNA is TGTGCCAGCAGCGCAACCGGGACAGGGAATTATGGCTACACCTTC.

The sample holds many counts of this clonotype. The chain is built from TRBV7-2 and TRBJ1-6; 8 nucleotides line up with TRBD1. Germline values: CDR1 SGHTA, CDR2 FQGNSA. The CDR3 totals 18 residues. Unmatched junction bases numbered 9, after V lost 1 base and J lost 4 bases. CDR3 amino acids: CASSLVGRGQVYNSPLHF. The CDR3 bases are TGTGCCAGCAGCTTAGTTGGCAGGGGGCAGGTTTATAATTCACCCCTCCACTTT.

This clonotype was counted a few times. The chain uses TRBV10-1 and TRBJ2-5; 8 bases agree with TRBD2. CDR1 WNHNN and CDR2 SYGVQD come from the germline V gene (reference sequence). The V segment lost 4 bases and the J segment 5 bases; nucleotides outside the gene matches: 6. The CDR3 sequence is 14 residues long. This chain's CDR3 is CASSVRASGETQYF. DNA for the CDR3: TGCGCCAGCAGTGTTCGGGCTAGCGGGGAGACCCAGTACTTC.

This clonotype was seen ten or more times. This sequence joins TRBV7-6 and TRBJ2-1; no firm D call. The CDR3 is 14 amino acids. V lost 0 bases and J 10 bases, leaving 13 bases between the germline ends. From germline, CDR1 is SGHVS and CDR2 FNYEAQ. CDR3 nucleotide sequence: TGTGCCAGCAGCTTAGCGTATCTAAACCAGGAGCAGTTCTTC. Its protein is CASSLAYLNQEQFF.

This clonotype has more than one count but fewer than ten. The chain couples TRBV7-8 to TRBJ1-5, with TRBD1 identical over 7 bases. V was pared by 5 bases and J by 6 bases, with 10 bases of the junction left unmatched. CDR3 length equals 15 residues. Germline CDR1 SGHVS, CDR2 FQNEAQ. The chain's CDR3 is CASSPDRALGQPQHF. DNA of the CDR3: TGTGCCAGCAGCCCAGACAGGGCTTTAGGTCAGCCCCAGCATTTT. Looking up the rest from reference TRBV7-8 and TRBJ1-5 gives the full variable domain: GAGVSQSPRYKVAKRGQDVALRCDPISGHVSLFWYQQALGQGPEFLTYFQNEAQLDKSGLPSDRFFAERPEGSVSTLKIQRTQQEDSAVYLCASSPDRALGQPQHFGDGTRLSIL.

J is TRBJ1-5 and V is TRBV11-2; D is unresolved. V lost 2 bases and J 6 bases, leaving 11 bases between the germline ends. The CDR3 runs 14 residues. Germline V lookup: CDR1 SGHAT, CDR2 FQNNGV. CDR3 protein: CASSLSLGPQPQHF. CDR3 DNA: TGTGCCAGCAGCTTAAGTTTGGGTCCTCAGCCCCAGCATTTT. Full variable domain (remainder filled in from reference TRBV11-2 and TRBJ1-5): EAGVAQSPRYKIIEKRQSVAFWCNPISGHATLYWYQQILGQGPKLLIQFQNNGVVDDSQLPKDRFSAERLKGVDSTLKIQPAKLEDSAVYLCASSLSLGPQPQHFGDGTRLSIL.

A note on this clonotype: This may come from a read error, since a much larger clone is one base off. This chain uses TRBV7-2 with TRBJ2-6; D gene uncertain. Trimming left V 8 bases short and J 3 bases short, with 14 bases between. The CDR3 is made up of 15 amino acids. Per the germline V gene, CDR1 is SGHTA and CDR2 is FQGNSA. The chain's CDR3 is CASSTAFSGANVLTF. The CDR3 bases are TGTGCCAGCTCCACCGCATTTAGTGGGGCCAACGTCCTGACTTTC.

V is TRBV6-2 or TRBV6-3 and J is TRBJ2-2, with 7 bases identical to TRBD2. Germline V lookup: CDR1 MNHEY, CDR2 SVGEGT. The CDR3 length is 13 residues. V gave up 11 bases and J gave up 1 base; unmatched junction bases: 4. Here the CDR3 reads CAGRGLNTGELFF. For the CDR3, the DNA is TGTGCCGGGAGGGGTCTGAACACCGGGGAGCTGTTTTTT.

The chain has TRBV7-3 and TRBJ2-3, with D perhaps given as TRBD1 or TRBD2 (5 bases each). Germline loops: CDR1 SGHTA, CDR2 FQGTGA. V lost 4 bases and J lost 2, with 16 bases in between. CDR3 length: 16 residues. The CDR3 protein is CASSSDPGPHTDTQYF. DNA of the CDR3: TGTGCCAGCAGCTCCGATCCGGGACCACACACAGATACGCAGTATTTT.

The chain combines TRBV10-1 with TRBJ2-3; D is undetermined. Trimming shortened V by 3 bases and J by 2 bases, and 6 bases separated the two germline ends. CDR1 and CDR2 from the germline V gene are WNHNN and SYGVQD (reference sequence). This CDR3 comprises 13 residues. In nucleotides, the CDR3 is TGCGCCAGCAGTGAATGGGACACAGATACGCAGTATTTT. Translated, it gives CASSEWDTDTQYF.